The 7 T cell receptor beta chains below were found in one sample sequenced in a study of identical twins. MiXCR, run by TCRdb on the 5' RACE reads, gives a single entry per CDR3 protein. The sample contains fewer than 250,000 distinct CDR3 sequences, approximately 7.9% of which appear only once. The same sample was also studied in work on yellow fever vaccine responses in identical twins.

Material: CD8+ T cells sorted from blood. All receptors come from a woman aged 18-30 years in good health.

This clonotype turned up a few times. The CDR3 reads CSVEPGQSTDTQYF. The CDR3 coding sequence is TGCAGCGTTGAGCCGGGACAGAGCACAGATACGCAGTATTTT. This chain uses TRBV29-1 with TRBJ2-3; 7 bases line up with TRBD1. Per the germline V gene, CDR1 is SQVTM and CDR2 is ANQGSEA. CDR3 length: 14 residues. Trimming cost V 3 bases and J 0 bases; bases outside gene matches: 3.

This clonotype has a count of ten or more. V is TRBV5-1 and J is TRBJ1-5; possibly TRBD1 for D (5 bases). CDR1 and CDR2 (germline): SGHRS, YFSETQ. Trimming removed 1 base from V and 6 bases from J, with 11 bases in between. The length of the CDR3 is 14 residues. CDR3 bases: TGCGCCAGCAGCTTGCGGCAGGGTTGTCAGCCCCAGCATTTT. Translation: CASSLRQGCQPQHF.

The CDR3 coding sequence is TGCAGCGCCGAAGGGGGGTATCCCTACGAGCAGTACTTC. Its protein product is CSAEGGYPYEQYF. The chain is built from TRBV29-1 and TRBJ2-7; D is perhaps TRBD1 or TRBD2 (6 bases each). The V gene lost 7 bases and the J gene lost 2 bases, with 15 bases spanning the gap. The germline V gene encodes CDR1 SQVTM and CDR2 ANQGSEA. This CDR3 contains 13 residues.

The chain carries TRBV7-9 and TRBJ2-7; D gene uncertain. The CDR3 has 15 residues. The germline V gene encodes CDR1 SEHNR and CDR2 FQNEAQ (reference sequence). V lost 5 bases and J lost 2, with 16 bases in between. In nucleotides, the CDR3 is TGTGCCAGCAGCCCGACGGAAAGGCATCCCTACGAGCAGTACTTC. As protein: CASSPTERHPYEQYF.

This clonotype was counted ten times or more. The chain links TRBV6-1 to TRBJ2-2; D perhaps matches TRBD1 (5 bases). The CDR3 runs 15 residues. V lost 4 bases and J lost 3, with 12 bases in between. Germline CDR1 reads MNHNS; CDR2 reads SASEGT. The CDR3 DNA is TGTGCCAGCAGTGCGGCAGGGTCAGACACCGGGGAGCTGTTTTTT. This translates into CASSAAGSDTGELFF.

This clonotype was seen more than once but under ten times. This sequence joins TRBV13 and TRBJ2-1, with D maybe TRBD1 (5 bases). The CDR3 length is 15 residues. Trimming removed 4 bases at V and 1 base at J, with 11 bases between. Germline V lookup: CDR1 PRHDT, CDR2 FYEKMQ (reference sequence). DNA for the CDR3: TGTGCCAGCAGCTCTAGGGGATTTTCCTACAATGAGCAGTTCTTC. Its protein is CASSSRGFSYNEQFF.

On this clonotype: The junction and the germline gene differ at one end; a read error may be behind it. The chain couples TRBV24-1 to TRBJ2-2, with 9 bases aligning to TRBD2. The length of the CDR3 is 21 residues. Per germline, CDR1 KGHDR and CDR2 SFDVKD. DNA of the CDR3: TGTGCCGCCAGTGTCCAACCCGGGGGCTGGCTAGCGGGAAAGAACACCGGGGAGCTGTTTTTT. Translated: CAASVQPGGWLAGKNTGELFF.